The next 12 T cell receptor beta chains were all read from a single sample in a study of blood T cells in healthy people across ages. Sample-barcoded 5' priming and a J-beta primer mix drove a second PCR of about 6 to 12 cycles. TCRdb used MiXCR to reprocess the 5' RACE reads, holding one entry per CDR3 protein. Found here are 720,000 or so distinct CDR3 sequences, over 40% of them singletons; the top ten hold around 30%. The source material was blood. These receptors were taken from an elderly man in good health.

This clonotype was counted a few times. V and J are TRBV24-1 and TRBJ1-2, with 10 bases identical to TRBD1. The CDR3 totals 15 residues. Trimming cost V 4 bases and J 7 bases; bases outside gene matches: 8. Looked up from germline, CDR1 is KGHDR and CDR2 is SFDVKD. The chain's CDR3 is CATSESGTGVCGYTF. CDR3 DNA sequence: TGTGCCACCAGTGAGTCCGGGACAGGGGTATGTGGCTACACCTTC.

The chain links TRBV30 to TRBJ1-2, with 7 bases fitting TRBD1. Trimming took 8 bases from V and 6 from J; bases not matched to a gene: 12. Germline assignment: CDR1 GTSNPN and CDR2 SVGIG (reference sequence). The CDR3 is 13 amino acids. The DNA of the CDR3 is TGTGCCCGCTCCACAGGGGCTCGGAATGGCTACACCTTC. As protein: CARSTGARNGYTF. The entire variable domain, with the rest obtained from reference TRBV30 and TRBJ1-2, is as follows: SQTIHQWPATLVQPVGSPLSLECTVEGTSNPNLYWYRQAAGRGLQLLFYSVGIGQISSEVPQNLSASRPQDRQFILSSKKLLLSDSGFYLCARSTGARNGYTFGSGTRLTVV.

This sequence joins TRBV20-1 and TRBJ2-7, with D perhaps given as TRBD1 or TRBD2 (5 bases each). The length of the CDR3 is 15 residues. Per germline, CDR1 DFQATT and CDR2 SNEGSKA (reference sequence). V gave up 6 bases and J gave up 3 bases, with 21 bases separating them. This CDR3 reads CSAPRDLRVGYEQYF. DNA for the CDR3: TGCAGTGCCCCAAGGGACCTTCGGGTGGGCTACGAGCAGTACTTC.

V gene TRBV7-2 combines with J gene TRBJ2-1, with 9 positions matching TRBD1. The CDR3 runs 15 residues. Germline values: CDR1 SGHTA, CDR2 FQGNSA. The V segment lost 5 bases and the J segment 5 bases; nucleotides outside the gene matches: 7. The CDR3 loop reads CASSRGQGRDNEQFF. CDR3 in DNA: TGTGCCAGCAGCAGAGGACAGGGGAGGGACAATGAGCAGTTCTTC.

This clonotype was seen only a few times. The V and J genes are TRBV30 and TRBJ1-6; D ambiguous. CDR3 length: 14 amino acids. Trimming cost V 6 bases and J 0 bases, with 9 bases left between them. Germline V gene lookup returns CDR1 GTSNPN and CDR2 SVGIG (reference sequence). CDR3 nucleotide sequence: TGTGCCTGCCCGAGAAGCTCCTATAATTCACCCCTCCACTTT. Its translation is CACPRSSYNSPLHF.

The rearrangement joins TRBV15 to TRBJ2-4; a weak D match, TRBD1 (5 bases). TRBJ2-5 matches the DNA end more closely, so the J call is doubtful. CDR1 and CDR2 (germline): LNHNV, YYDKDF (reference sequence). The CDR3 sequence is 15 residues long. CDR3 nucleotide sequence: TGTGCCACCAGCGTCCCAGGGATAAATGAGGAGACCCAGTACTTC. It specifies CATSVPGINEETQYF.

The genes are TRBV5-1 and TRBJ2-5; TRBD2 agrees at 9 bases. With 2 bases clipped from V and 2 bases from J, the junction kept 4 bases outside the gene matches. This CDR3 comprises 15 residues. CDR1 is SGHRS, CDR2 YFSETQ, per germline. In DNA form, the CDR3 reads TGCGCCAGCAGCTTTGGCGGGAGGGAACAAGAGACCCAGTACTTC. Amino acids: CASSFGGREQETQYF.

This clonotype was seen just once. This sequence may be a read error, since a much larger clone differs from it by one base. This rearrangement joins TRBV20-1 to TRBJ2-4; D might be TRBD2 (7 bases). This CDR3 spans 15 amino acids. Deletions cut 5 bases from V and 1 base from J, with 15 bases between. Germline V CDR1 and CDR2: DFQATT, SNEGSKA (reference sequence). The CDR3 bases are TGCAGTGCTGCCACCGGGGGGCTGGCCAAAAACATTCAGTACTTC. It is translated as CSAATGGLAKNIQYF.

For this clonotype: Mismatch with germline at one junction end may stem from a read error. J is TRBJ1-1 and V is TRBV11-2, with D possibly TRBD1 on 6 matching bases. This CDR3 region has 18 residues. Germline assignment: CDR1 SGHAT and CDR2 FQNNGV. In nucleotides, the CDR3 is TGTGCCGGCAGCTTAGAATTAGAACAGGGTAATCAGAACACTGAAGCTTTCTTT. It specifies CAGSLELEQGNQNTEAFF.

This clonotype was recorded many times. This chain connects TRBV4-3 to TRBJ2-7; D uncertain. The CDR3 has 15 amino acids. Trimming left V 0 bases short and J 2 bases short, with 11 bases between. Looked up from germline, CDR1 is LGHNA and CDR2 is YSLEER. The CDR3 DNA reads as TGCGCCAGCAGCCAAGATCCGGGCAGCACCTACGAGCAGTACTTC. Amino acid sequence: CASSQDPGSTYEQYF.

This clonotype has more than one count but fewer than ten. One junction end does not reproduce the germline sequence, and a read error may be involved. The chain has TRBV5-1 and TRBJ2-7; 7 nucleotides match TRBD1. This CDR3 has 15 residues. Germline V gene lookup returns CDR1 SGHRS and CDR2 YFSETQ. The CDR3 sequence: CASRLGTGVSYEQYF. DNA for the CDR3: TGCGCCAGCAGATTGGGTACAGGGGTCTCCTACGAGCAGTACTTC.

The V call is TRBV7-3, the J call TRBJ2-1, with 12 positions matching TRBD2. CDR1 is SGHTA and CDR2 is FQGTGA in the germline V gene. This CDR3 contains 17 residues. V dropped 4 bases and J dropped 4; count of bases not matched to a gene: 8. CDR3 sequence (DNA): TGTGCCAGCAGCTCTGGACTAGCGGGGCCTCAATACAATGAGCAGTTCTTC. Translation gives CASSSGLAGPQYNEQFF. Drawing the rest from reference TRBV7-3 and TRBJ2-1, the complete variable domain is GAGVSQTPSNKVTEKGKYVELRCDPISGHTALYWYRQSLGQGPEFLIYFQGTGAADDSGLPNDRFFAVRPEGSVSTLKIQRTERGDSAVYLCASSSGLAGPQYNEQFFGPGTRLTVL.